This paragraph covers one T cell receptor (beta chain) sequence. This clonotype has a count of ten or more. Which antigen it targets is not known. Per-base qualities were not stored, and no clone one base away is much larger. Moderately to severely active disease, a Clinical Activity Score of at least 3, a NOSPECS grade of at least 4, and a duration under 3 months were present in ophthalmopathy patients. The study excluded patients with uncontrolled infections, other autoimmune diseases, pregnancy or lactation. Diagnoses relied on clinical symptoms, serum thyroxine and TRAb, thyroid ultrasound and orbital computed tomography. PBMCs were separated from roughly 10 ml of fresh peripheral blood using Ficoll-Paque density gradient centrifugation. Trizol reagent was used to extract total RNA, and RNA quality was then checked on an Agilent 2100 Bioanalyzer. This entry belongs to a study of T cells in Graves' hyperthyroidism and ophthalmopathy (dated by TCRdb to the late 2010s). As for the study more broadly: Peripheral blood was collected at initial diagnosis, before any treatment. A discovery cohort of about a hundred patients, roughly 45 with Graves' ophthalmopathy and about 58 with stable Graves' hyperthyroidism, was used to find distinguishing TCR V-J signatures. An independent validation cohort of fewer than 20 hyperthyroidism patients and about 16 patients who later progressed to ophthalmopathy tested prospective prediction of ophthalmopathy. The roughly 91 discovery patients were randomly divided into training and test sets at a 7:3 ratio. The study also compared thyroid tissue and blood T-cell repertoires from five or six Graves' hyperthyroidism patients. Following sampling, methimazole starting at 30 mg daily was given to hyperthyroidism patients, and high-dose intravenous methylprednisolone was given to ophthalmopathy patients. The paper describes TCR Vbeta CDR3 sequencing of 135 peripheral blood samples, made up of fewer than 50 ophthalmopathy patients, 70 to 75 hyperthyroidism patients and 17 progressor patients. The investigation overall reported the following: In cross-validation, a model built on a 13 V-J signature told ophthalmopathy apart from stable hyperthyroidism with approximately 90% sensitivity and around 81% specificity, and in testing the same model reached 80%/75%. Most expanded thyroid clonotypes (frequency above 0.001) were also detected in blood, a finding suggesting that blood repertoires may reflect thyroid immune responses. No statistical method was used to fix the sample size in advance, and group allocation was not hidden from the investigators. During validation, the model predicted progression to ophthalmopathy a median of around six months ahead of onset, with approximately 71% sensitivity and 72% to 80% specificity.

Spanning cysteine to phenylalanine, the CDR3 consists of 18 amino acids. CDR3 DNA only is kept here, 54 bases in frame from base 1. Sequences LGHNA (CDR1) and YNFKEQ (CDR2) are obtained from the germline V gene. Trimming accounts for 0 bases at V and 2 bases at J, while the number of junction bases matched to no gene is 11. Amplification of TCR beta CDR3 regions was carried out from RNA transcripts. The first round of RT-PCR for the TCR CDR3 was performed with the HTBI primer set and the Qiagen OneStep RT-PCR kit. The libraries were constructed in a second round of multiplex PCR and then size-selected and purified. The libraries were sequenced on an Illumina HiSeq2000 using paired-end 100 bp reads. The original pipeline was this. SOAPnuke was used to process the raw data, removing reads that contained adapters or uncalled bases, had a mean Phred below 15, or lacked an exact match to the constant primer or identifier. COPE v1.2.5 was used to merge high-quality paired reads, and clonotypes were defined as unique nucleotide sequences. Clonotypes were aligned to IMGT TRBV, TRBD and TRBJ reference segments using MiTCR v1.1. Only V-J combinations with frequency above 0.0001, covering about 99% of repertoires, were analysed. A TCS score was defined as the ratio of F50 (clonal expansion) to E x V (chaos), with BLOSUM62-based TCRdist applied between CDR3 peptides within each V-J. Welch's t-statistics and random forest reduced approximately 520 V-J features to 13, which were used in a naive Bayes classifier (R e1071). TCRdb handled the public reads itself, with Q25 trimming in fastp and clone calling in MiXCR, and kept productive beta chains. Every CDR3 protein is listed once, alongside the most common genes and DNA of its rows. The V and J calls, along with clone size, are taken from TCRdb and not from the paper's own processing. In this sample the table shows 50,000 to 55,000 distinct CDR3 sequences, less than 60% of which occur a single time. The top ten clonotypes cover roughly 9.7% of the sample.

In this chain, TRBV4-2 is recombined with TRBJ2-3; 7 nucleotides in the junction match TRBD2. Input material: blood. The receptor comes from a woman between 45 and 65 years old with Graves' ophthalmopathy. CDR3 protein: CASSQDRSSGTNTDTQYF. The DNA reads TGTGCCAGCAGCCAAGATCGATCCTCCGGGACTAACACAGATACGCAGTATTTT.